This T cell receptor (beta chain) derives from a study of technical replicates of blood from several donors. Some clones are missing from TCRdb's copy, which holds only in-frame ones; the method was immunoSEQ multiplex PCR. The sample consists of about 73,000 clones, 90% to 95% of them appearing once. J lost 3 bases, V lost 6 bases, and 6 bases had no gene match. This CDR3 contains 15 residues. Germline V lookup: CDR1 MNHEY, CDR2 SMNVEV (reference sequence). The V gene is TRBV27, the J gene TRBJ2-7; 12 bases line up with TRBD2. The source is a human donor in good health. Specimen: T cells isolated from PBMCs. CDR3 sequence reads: CASSLTSGGLYEQYF. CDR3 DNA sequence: TGTGCCAGCAGCTTAACTAGCGGGGGGCTCTACGAGCAGTACTTC.